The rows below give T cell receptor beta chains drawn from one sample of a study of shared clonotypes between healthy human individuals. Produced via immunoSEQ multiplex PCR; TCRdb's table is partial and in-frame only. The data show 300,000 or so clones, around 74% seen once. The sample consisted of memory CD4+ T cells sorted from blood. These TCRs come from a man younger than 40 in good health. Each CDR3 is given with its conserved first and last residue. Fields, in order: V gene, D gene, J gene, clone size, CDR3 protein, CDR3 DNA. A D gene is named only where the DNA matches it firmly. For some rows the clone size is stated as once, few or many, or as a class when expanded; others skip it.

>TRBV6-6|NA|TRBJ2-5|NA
CASSYRRETQYF
TGTGCCAGCAGTTACCGGAGAGAGACCCAGTACTTC
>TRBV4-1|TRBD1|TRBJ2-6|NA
CASSQTSGQNSGANVLTF
TGCGCCAGCAGCCAGACCTCGGGACAGAACTCTGGGGCCAACGTCCTGACTTTC
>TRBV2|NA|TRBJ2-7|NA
CASSENLFQGPSYEQYF
TGTGCCAGCAGTGAAAATCTTTTCCAGGGCCCCTCCTACGAGCAGTACTTC
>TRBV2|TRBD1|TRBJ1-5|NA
CASGLTGALGPQHF
TGTGCCAGCGGATTGACAGGGGCGTTAGGGCCCCAGCATTTT
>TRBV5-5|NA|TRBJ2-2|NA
CASSFSIAGQTGELFF
TGTGCCAGCAGCTTCAGTATCGCGGGCCAGACCGGGGAGCTGTTTTTT
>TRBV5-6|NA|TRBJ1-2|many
CASSNRDRNYGYTF
TGTGCCAGCAGCAACCGAGACCGAAACTATGGCTACACCTTC
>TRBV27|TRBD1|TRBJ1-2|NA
CASSLKSGGYYGYTF
TGTGCCAGCAGTTTAAAATCAGGGGGCTACTATGGCTACACCTTC
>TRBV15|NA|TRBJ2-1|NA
CATSRVGIRMNEQFF
TGTGCCACCAGCAGAGTTGGGATTAGAATGAATGAGCAGTTCTTC
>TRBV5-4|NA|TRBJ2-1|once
CASSPGSTRAVNEQFF
TGTGCCAGCAGCCCCGGGTCGACTAGGGCGGTAAATGAGCAGTTCTTC
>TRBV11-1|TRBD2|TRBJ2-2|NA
CASSPESSGLGGGELFF
TGTGCCAGCAGCCCAGAATCTAGCGGGCTGGGGGGCGGGGAGCTGTTTTTT
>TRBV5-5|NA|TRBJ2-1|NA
CASSLVASSYNEQFF
TGTGCCAGCAGCTTGGTGGCTAGCTCCTACAATGAGCAGTTCTTC
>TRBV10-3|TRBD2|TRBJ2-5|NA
CAISERRLADYQETQYF
TGTGCCATCAGTGAGAGGAGACTAGCGGACTACCAAGAGACCCAGTACTTC
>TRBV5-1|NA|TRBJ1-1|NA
CASSLLSVGDTEAFF
TGCGCCAGCAGCTTGTTATCGGTGGGCGACACTGAAGCTTTCTTT
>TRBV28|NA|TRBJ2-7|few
CASSVAWYEQYF
TGTGCCAGCAGTGTCGCCTGGTACGAGCAGTACTTC
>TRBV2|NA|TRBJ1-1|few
CASSEEVNTEAFF
TGTGCCAGCAGTGAAGAGGTGAACACTGAAGCTTTCTTT
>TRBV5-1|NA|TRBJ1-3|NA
CASSPGSGSGNTIYF
TGCGCCAGCAGCCCTGGTTCGGGCTCAGGAAACACCATATATTTT
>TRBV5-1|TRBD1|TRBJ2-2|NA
CASSLGGTGLSTGELFF
TGCGCCAGCAGCTTGGGAGGGACAGGGCTTTCCACCGGGGAGCTGTTTTTT
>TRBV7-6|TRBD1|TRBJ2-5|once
CASSFRGLETQYF
TGTGCCAGCAGCTTCAGGGGGTTAGAGACCCAGTACTTC
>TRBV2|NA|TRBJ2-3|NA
CASSGSSGGTDTQYF
TGTGCCAGCAGTGGGTCTAGTGGGGGCACAGATACGCAGTATTTT
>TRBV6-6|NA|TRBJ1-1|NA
CASRRTGSDTEAFF
TGTGCCAGCAGAAGAACAGGGTCGGACACTGAAGCTTTCTTT
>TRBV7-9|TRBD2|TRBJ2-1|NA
CASSSGLVSHNEQFF
TGTGCCAGCAGCTCGGGACTAGTGAGCCACAATGAGCAGTTCTTC
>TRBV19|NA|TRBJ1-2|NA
CASSIYGSRYGYTF
TGTGCCAGTAGTATATACGGGTCGAGGTATGGCTACACCTTC
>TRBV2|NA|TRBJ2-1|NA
CASRLYNEQFF
TGTGCCAGCAGACTGTACAATGAGCAGTTCTTC
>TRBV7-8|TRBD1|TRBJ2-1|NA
CASSSHGTGDYNEQFF
TGTGCCAGCAGCAGCCACGGGACAGGAGATTACAATGAGCAGTTCTTC
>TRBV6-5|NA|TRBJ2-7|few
CASSQHGYEQYF
TGTGCCAGCAGCCAACACGGGTACGAGCAGTACTTC
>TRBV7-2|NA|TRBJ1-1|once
CASSPQGGEAFF
TGTGCCAGCAGCCCACAGGGCGGTGAAGCTTTCTTT
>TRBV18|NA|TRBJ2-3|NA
CASSLDEGDTQYF
TGCGCCAGCTCACTAGATGAAGGGGATACGCAGTATTTT
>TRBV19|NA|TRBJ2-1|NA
CASSLDSYNEQFF
TGTGCCAGTAGCTTAGATTCCTACAATGAGCAGTTCTTC